This is a list of T cell receptor beta chains from one sample in a study of blood T cell repertoires in COVID-19. TCRdb keeps only in-frame clones here, not all; method: immunoSEQ multiplex PCR. The repertoire holds over 150,000 clones, around 84% seen once, with 3.2% in the top ten. Sequencing input: PBMCs or T cells enriched from blood (not recorded which). These receptors were collected from a woman in her twenties or thirties who had recovered from COVID-19. CDR3s include the opening cysteine and the closing phenylalanine or tryptophan. D genes are given only for firm matches. For some rows the clone size is stated as once, few or many, or as a class when expanded; others skip it.

D | J | size | V | CDR3 | DNA
TRBD1 | TRBJ1-5 | . | TRBV28 | CASSLISVGQGGNQPQHF | TGTGCCAGCAGTTTAATTAGCGTCGGACAGGGAGGTAATCAGCCCCAGCATTTT
TRBD1 | TRBJ2-7 | . | TRBV3-1/TRBV3-2 | CASSQGQGYEQYF | TGTGCCAGCAGCCAAGGACAGGGCTACGAGCAGTACTTC
. | TRBJ1-4 | . | TRBV5-1 | CASSFGGDEKLFF | TGCGCCAGCAGCTTCGGGGGAGATGAAAAACTGTTTTTT
. | TRBJ2-5 | . | TRBV11-2 | CASEGRKTQYF | TGTGCCAGCGAGGGTCGGAAGACCCAGTACTTC
TRBD1 | TRBJ1-2 | . | TRBV5-4 | CASSLITTGVDGYTF | TGTGCCAGCAGCTTAATTACGACAGGGGTCGATGGCTACACCTTC
TRBD1 | TRBJ2-3 | . | TRBV2 | CAKTGGMTDTQYF | TGTGCCAAGACAGGGGGTATGACAGATACGCAGTATTTT
. | TRBJ1-2 | . | TRBV14 | CASSPKSNYGYTF | TGTGCCAGCAGTCCTAAATCTAACTATGGCTACACCTTC
. | TRBJ2-5 | . | TRBV24-1 | CATSDRKTGRQETQYF | TGTGCCACCAGTGACCGAAAGACAGGGAGGCAAGAGACCCAGTACTTC
. | TRBJ1-1 | . | TRBV28 | CASSSLDKDAFF | TGTGCCAGCAGTTCCCTGGACAAGGACGCTTTCTTT
. | TRBJ2-6 | . | TRBV10-1 | CASSGPGKAGANVLTF | TGCGCCAGCAGTGGACCAGGGAAAGCTGGGGCCAACGTCCTGACTTTC
TRBD1 | TRBJ1-2 | . | TRBV28 | CASSSPDRGYGYTF | TGTGCCAGCAGTTCTCCGGACAGGGGCTATGGCTACACCTTC
TRBD2 | TRBJ2-1 | . | TRBV7-8 | CASSLIWVVAGGPTYNEQFF | TGTGCCAGCAGCTTAATCTGGGTGGTAGCGGGGGGCCCCACCTACAATGAGCAGTTCTTC
TRBD1 | TRBJ1-4 | . | TRBV19 | CASSPGGAEPSSEKLFF | TGTGCCAGTAGCCCAGGGGGCGCAGAACCCTCCTCGGAAAAACTGTTTTTT
TRBD2 | TRBJ2-5 | . | TRBV5-4 | CASSYAGGAETQYF | TGTGCCAGCAGCTATGCCGGGGGGGCTGAGACCCAGTACTTC
TRBD2 | TRBJ2-3 | once | TRBV9 | CASSPISGLAGAWGDTQYF | TGTGCCAGCAGCCCCATCTCGGGACTAGCGGGGGCCTGGGGAGATACGCAGTATTTT
TRBD2 | TRBJ2-1 | few | TRBV6-2/TRBV6-3 | CASSATSGGLEFF | TGTGCCAGCAGTGCGACTAGCGGGGGATTGGAGTTCTTC
TRBD1 | TRBJ1-4 | . | TRBV2 | CASRAGQPSNEKLFF | TGTGCCAGCAGGGCGGGACAGCCTTCTAATGAAAAACTGTTTTTT
. | TRBJ1-5 | . | TRBV7-2 | CASSLAETGNQPQHF | TGTGCCAGCAGCTTAGCGGAGACAGGCAATCAGCCCCAGCATTTT
. | TRBJ2-2 | . | TRBV11-2 | CASSQQTTGELFF | TGTGCCAGCAGCCAACAGACAACCGGGGAGCTGTTTTTT
TRBD1 | TRBJ1-5 | . | TRBV19 | CASSSRQGLGSNQPQHF | TGTGCCAGTAGTTCCCGACAGGGTCTAGGAAGCAATCAGCCCCAGCATTTT
. | TRBJ1-1 | . | TRBV27 | CASSLNPPPSHTEAFF | TGTGCCAGCAGTCTAAACCCCCCTCCTTCGCACACTGAAGCTTTCTTT
TRBD1 | TRBJ2-1 | . | TRBV24-1 | CATSDPRDSPSYNEQFF | TGTGCCACCAGTGACCCAAGGGACAGCCCCTCCTACAATGAGCAGTTCTTC
. | TRBJ1-1 | . | TRBV12-3/TRBV12-4 | CASSPRWRSEAFF | TGTGCCAGCAGCCCTCGGTGGAGATCGGAAGCTTTCTTT
. | TRBJ1-6 | . | TRBV28 | CASSIARGRRLYNSPLHF | TGTGCCAGCAGCATCGCCCGGGGGAGGCGGCTATATAATTCACCCCTCCACTTT
TRBD1 | TRBJ2-5 | . | TRBV7-8 | CASSLGGQGETQYF | TGTGCCAGCAGCTTAGGTGGACAGGGAGAGACCCAGTACTTC
TRBD2 | TRBJ2-3 | . | TRBV11-2 | CASSLDSGGGAHQSTDTQYF | TGTGCCAGCAGCTTAGATTCGGGCGGGGGGGCCCATCAGTCCACAGATACGCAGTATTTT
TRBD1 | TRBJ1-1 | . | TRBV4-1 | CASSQEGTGMNTEAFF | TGCGCCAGCAGCCAAGAGGGGACAGGGATGAACACTGAAGCTTTCTTT
. | TRBJ2-3 | . | TRBV27 | CASSARPQSGSGSTDTQYF | TGTGCCAGCAGTGCCAGGCCCCAATCAGGTAGCGGAAGCACAGATACGCAGTATTTT
. | TRBJ1-3 | . | TRBV28 | CASSAQGGTGNTIYF | TGTGCCAGCAGTGCCCAAGGGGGAACTGGAAACACCATATATTTT
TRBD2 | TRBJ2-7 | . | TRBV7-2 | CASKGGRNSYEQYF | TGTGCCAGCAAAGGCGGGAGGAACTCCTACGAGCAGTACTTC
TRBD1 | TRBJ2-1 | few | TRBV6-5 | CASTNRDRGHNEQFF | TGTGCCAGCACCAACCGGGACAGGGGTCACAATGAGCAGTTCTTC
. | TRBJ2-3 | . | TRBV19 | CASRDPGSTDTQYF | TGTGCCAGTCGTGACCCGGGGAGCACAGATACGCAGTATTTT
. | TRBJ2-2 | . | TRBV7-7 | CASSFAPTRGNTGELFF | TGTGCTAGCAGCTTTGCCCCTACTCGGGGGAATACCGGGGAGCTGTTTTTT
. | TRBJ1-6 | . | TRBV13 | CASSQTATYNSPLHF | TGTGCCAGCAGCCAAACAGCCACCTATAATTCACCCCTCCACTTT
TRBD2 | TRBJ2-5 | . | TRBV7-8 | CASSVSTSGRGTQYF | TGTGCCAGCAGCGTATCGACTAGCGGGAGAGGGACCCAGTACTTC
. | TRBJ2-3 | . | TRBV9 | CASSVEVGGGTDTQYF | TGTGCCAGCAGCGTAGAAGTAGGCGGGGGCACAGATACGCAGTATTTT
TRBD1 | TRBJ1-6 | . | TRBV18 | CASSRTGIGSPLHF | TGTGCCAGCTCACGGACAGGGATTGGTTCACCCCTCCACTTT
. | TRBJ1-6 | once | TRBV27 | CASSLGLGARNSPLHF | TGTGCCAGCAGTTTAGGTCTGGGGGCGCGGAATTCACCCCTCCACTTT
. | TRBJ1-1 | . | TRBV4-2 | CASSQDTQTEAFF | TGTGCCAGCAGCCAAGATACACAAACTGAAGCTTTCTTT
. | TRBJ1-3 | . | TRBV6-6 | CASSPTMGALGNTIYF | TGTGCCAGCAGTCCTACCATGGGGGCTCTGGGAAACACCATATATTTT
. | TRBJ1-6 | . | TRBV11-2 | CASSLAGPNSPLHF | TGTGCCAGCAGCTTAGCAGGCCCCAATTCACCCCTCCACTTT
TRBD1 | TRBJ1-2 | once | TRBV19 | CASTLDRAYGYTF | TGTGCCAGTACCCTGGACAGGGCCTATGGCTACACCTTC
. | TRBJ2-5 | . | TRBV5-4 | CASSLARERETQYF | TGTGCCAGCAGCTTGGCCAGGGAACGAGAGACCCAGTACTTC
. | TRBJ2-2 | . | TRBV11-2 | CASSLAGNTGELFF | TGTGCCAGCAGCTTAGCGGGAAACACCGGGGAGCTGTTTTTT
. | TRBJ1-1 | . | TRBV19 | CASSIFRNTEAFF | TGTGCCAGTAGTATTTTCAGGAACACTGAAGCTTTCTTT
. | TRBJ2-7 | . | TRBV9 | CASSEGLAYEQYF | TGTGCCAGCAGCGAGGGACTCGCCTACGAGCAGTACTTC
TRBD2 | TRBJ2-1 | . | TRBV18 | CASSDKSTSVFEQFF | TGTGCCAGCTCCGACAAGTCGACTAGCGTGTTTGAGCAGTTCTTC
. | TRBJ1-1 | . | TRBV19 | CASSTPPGVGTEAFF | TGTGCCAGTAGTACCCCCCCGGGGGTTGGGACTGAAGCTTTCTTT
TRBD1 | TRBJ2-5 | once | TRBV5-1 | CASRPTGEETQYF | TGCGCCAGCAGACCTACAGGGGAAGAGACCCAGTACTTC
. | TRBJ2-2 | . | TRBV6-5 | CASSFTSTYTGELFF | TGTGCCAGCAGCTTCACTAGCACTTACACCGGGGAGCTGTTTTTT
. | TRBJ2-4 | . | TRBV18 | CATRGAKNIQYF | TGTGCCACGAGGGGGGCCAAAAACATTCAGTACTTC
. | TRBJ1-6 | . | TRBV3-1/TRBV3-2 | CASSQDGQGYSPLHF | TGTGCCAGCAGCCAAGATGGGCAGGGTTATTCACCCCTCCACTTT
TRBD2 | TRBJ2-1 | . | TRBV19 | CASSIRRTSGSSYNEQFF | TGTGCCAGTAGTATAAGGCGGACTAGCGGGAGCTCCTACAATGAGCAGTTCTTC
TRBD1 | TRBJ1-3 | . | TRBV5-1 | CASSLASGQGAGTIYF | TGCGCCAGCAGCTTGGCCTCGGGACAGGGGGCTGGCACCATATATTTT
. | TRBJ1-3 | . | TRBV15 | CATGQRDSSGNTIYF | TGTGCCACCGGTCAGAGAGACAGCTCTGGAAACACCATATATTTT
. | TRBJ1-4 | . | TRBV19 | CASNQPQGINEKLFF | TGTGCCAGTAACCAACCACAGGGCATAAATGAAAAACTGTTTTTT
. | TRBJ1-1 | few | TRBV28 | CASRAHRSGTEAFF | TGTGCCAGCAGGGCACACAGGTCGGGCACTGAAGCTTTCTTT
. | TRBJ1-3 | few | TRBV7-2 | CASSLAQLSSGNTIYF | TGTGCCAGCAGCTTAGCTCAACTGAGCTCTGGAAACACCATATATTTT
TRBD2 | TRBJ2-1 | . | TRBV7-9 | CASSISGRVIDEQFF | TGTGCCAGCAGTATTAGCGGGAGGGTCATCGATGAGCAGTTCTTC